This T cell receptor beta chain is drawn from a study of blood T cells in healthy people across ages (dated by TCRdb to the mid-2010s). Broadly, across the study: Template switching captured roughly one uniquely barcoded TCR beta cDNA molecule per two T cells in model experiments. Donors were grouped into four age groups: young (average roughly 17 years), middle-aged (39), aged (roughly 67) and long-lived (approximately 75). Age-related changes in TCR beta repertoire diversity were measured in the study by deep sequencing normalized with unique cDNA molecular identifiers. Using the same blood draw, the study looked at two additional independent replicas of 1 million unique cDNA reads for two donors, one aged 18 to 30 and the other aged 80 or older. What the authors observed across the whole study: Conclusive comparison of naive and antigen-experienced compartments was prevented by the profiling of bulk unsorted PBMCs. Estimates of total diversity based on one million sequenced T cells were regarded as lower bounds and as underestimates. The percentage of naive T cells measured by flow cytometry correlated strongly with observed TCR beta diversity. Observed TCR beta diversity per million T cells fell roughly linearly with age, and a significant reduction was already apparent by age around 40. Compared with the aged group, the long-lived group had more naive CD4+ T cells, fewer expanded clones and increased TCR diversity, a pattern suggesting age selection. The CMV infection status of donors was not known, potentially confounding age-related changes in expanded clonotypes.

Donors were approximately 42 systemically healthy Caucasian individuals from Russia aged roughly 6 to 100 years. About 10 milliliters of peripheral blood were drawn from each donor into EDTA-treated Vacutainer tubes. Ficoll-Paque density-gradient centrifugation was used to isolate PBMCs, with at least 7 million per sample. Trizol reagent was used to extract total RNA from the PBMCs, yielding at least 5.5 micrograms per sample. For every donor, flow cytometry on a PBMC aliquot measured the percentage of naive CD45RAhigh/CD27high T cells. The CDR3 has 16 amino acids, counting the end cysteine and phenylalanine. Solely the CDR3 DNA is kept, with 48 bases framed from the first base. The germline V gene gives CDR1 as SGDLS and CDR2 as YYNGEE. The junction shows trimming of 3 bases on V and 9 bases on J, and the gene matches do not reach 10 bases of it. The library came from 5' RACE. Sequenced using an Illumina HiSeq 2500. A second roughly 6 to 11 cycle PCR used a sample-barcoded 5' primer and a J-beta primer mix. Each TCR beta cDNA molecule received a unique molecular identifier from a template-switch 5' adaptor carrying 12 random nucleotides. Each sample yielded at least 3 million CDR3-containing paired-end reads. The Mint cDNA synthesis kit, primed by a TRBC-specific oligonucleotide, was used to synthesize first-strand cDNA from all RNA. Following uracil-DNA glycosylase treatment, a first 18-cycle PCR with universal primers M1SS and BC2_uni_R was performed on all cDNA. The authors processed their data as follows. For normalization, 1 million high-quality reads, each with a distinct molecular identifier, were randomly selected from each sample. Instead of being binned into consensus sequences, reads with shared molecular identifiers were discarded. MiTCR, with a Q25 quality threshold and the strictest error-elimination algorithm, was used for CDR3 identification, clonotype clustering and error correction. A nonparametric unseen species model with Euler transformation was used to estimate lower-bound total TCR beta diversity. TCRdb reworked the public reads: Q25 trimming with fastp, MiXCR clone assembly, productive beta chains retained. Entries are consolidated by CDR3 protein sequence, retaining the most common genes and DNA. TCRdb assigned the V and J calls; the authors' analysis was not used. The sample has some 760,000 distinct CDR3 sequences on record, roughly 25% of them singletons. The top ten constitute just under 9.5% of the sample.

This clonotype came up a few times. The antigen it binds to is not known. Qualities for individual bases were not recorded, and no much larger clone is one base off. These sequences were also reported in another study, on T cells of mothers and their children. The second study's paper adds: Donors were nine systemically healthy Caucasian individuals: three mothers and their six children. cDNA synthesis used all of the extracted RNA, with 1.5 ug of RNA in each 15 ul reaction. In the second PCR, the M1S primer added sample barcodes and 2-4 random nucleotides. Over 8 million TCR beta CDR3 reads came from each mother, compared with a few million reads from each child. Thymic selection similarly shapes TCR recombination output in related and unrelated pairs, with minor effect from inherited differences. Normalized repertoire overlap was always slightly but never significantly higher in related than unrelated mother-child pairs. With a sensitivity of around 97 clones per million clonotypes, no persistent microchimeric T cell clones were detected. Deep NGS was used in the study to compare the TCR beta repertoires of mothers and children and to look for features that separate related mother-child pairs from unrelated individuals. Mothers averaged roughly 36 +/- 4 years of age and children averaged approximately 11 +/- 4 years. After adapter ligation with NEBNext reagents, the libraries were sequenced on Illumina HiSeq 2000 with 100+100 nt paired-end reads. To prevent cross-contamination, the mother and child libraries were prepared a month apart and were sequenced in separate runs. Between roughly 500,000 and 2,100,000 distinct TCR beta clonotypes were identified per donor. Naive TCR beta clonotypes were estimated from low-frequency clonotypes matched to each donor's FACS-determined naive share, without sorting.

Material for sequencing was blood. This chain joins TRBV9 to TRBJ1-6; TRBD1 fits 9 bases in the junction. The receptor was derived from a boy younger than 18 in good health. The sequenced DNA is TGTGCCAGCAGCGATTGGGGACAGGGATTCGCTTCACCCCTCCACTTT. The translation is CASSDWGQGFASPLHF.